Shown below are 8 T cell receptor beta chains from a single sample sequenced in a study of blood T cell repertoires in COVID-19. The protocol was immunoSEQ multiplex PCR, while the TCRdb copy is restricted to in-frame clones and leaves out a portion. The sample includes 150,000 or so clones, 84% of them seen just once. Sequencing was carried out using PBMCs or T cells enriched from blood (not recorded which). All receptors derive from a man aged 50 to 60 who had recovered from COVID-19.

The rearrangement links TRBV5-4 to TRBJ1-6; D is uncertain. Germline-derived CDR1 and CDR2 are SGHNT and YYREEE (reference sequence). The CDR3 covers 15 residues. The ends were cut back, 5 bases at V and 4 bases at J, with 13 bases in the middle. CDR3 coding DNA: TGTGCCAGCAGATCGCCCTTAGCTTATAATTCACCCCTCCACTTT. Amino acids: CASRSPLAYNSPLHF.

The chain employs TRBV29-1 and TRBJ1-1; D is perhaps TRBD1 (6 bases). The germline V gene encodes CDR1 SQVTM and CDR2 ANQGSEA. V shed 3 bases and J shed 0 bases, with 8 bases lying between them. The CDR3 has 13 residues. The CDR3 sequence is CSVDRGLNTEAFF. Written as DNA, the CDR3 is TGCAGCGTTGACAGGGGCTTGAACACTGAAGCTTTCTTT.

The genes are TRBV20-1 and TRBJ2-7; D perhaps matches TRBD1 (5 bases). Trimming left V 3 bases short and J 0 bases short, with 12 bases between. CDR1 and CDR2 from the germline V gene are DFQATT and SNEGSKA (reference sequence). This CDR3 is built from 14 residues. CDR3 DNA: TGCAGTGCTAGTTTCAGGGTGGGCTCCTACGAGCAGTACTTC. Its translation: CSASFRVGSYEQYF.

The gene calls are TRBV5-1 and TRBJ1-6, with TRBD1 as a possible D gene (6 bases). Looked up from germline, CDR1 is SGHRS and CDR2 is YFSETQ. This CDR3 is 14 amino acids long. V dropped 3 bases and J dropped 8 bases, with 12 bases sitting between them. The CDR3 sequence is CASSYTGRDSPLHF. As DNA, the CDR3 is TGCGCCAGCAGCTATACAGGGCGCGATTCACCCCTCCACTTT.

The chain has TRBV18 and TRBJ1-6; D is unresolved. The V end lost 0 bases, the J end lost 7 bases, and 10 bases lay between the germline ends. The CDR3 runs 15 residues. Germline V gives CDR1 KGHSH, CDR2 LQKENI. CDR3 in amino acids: CASSPPQIRNSPLHF. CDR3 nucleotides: TGTGCCAGCTCACCACCTCAGATCCGCAATTCACCCCTCCACTTT.

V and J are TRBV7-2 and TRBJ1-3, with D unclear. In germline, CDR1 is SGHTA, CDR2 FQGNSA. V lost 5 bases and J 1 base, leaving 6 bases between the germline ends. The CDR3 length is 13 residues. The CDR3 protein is CASSPPSGNTIYF. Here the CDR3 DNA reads TGTGCCAGCAGCCCCCCGTCTGGAAACACCATATATTTT.

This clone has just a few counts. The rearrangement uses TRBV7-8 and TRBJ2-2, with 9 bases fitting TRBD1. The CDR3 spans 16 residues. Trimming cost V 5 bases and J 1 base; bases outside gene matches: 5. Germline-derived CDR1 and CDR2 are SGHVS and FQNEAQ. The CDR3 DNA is TGTGCCAGCAGCCCACGGACAGGGGAGAACACCGGGGAGCTGTTTTTT. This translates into CASSPRTGENTGELFF.

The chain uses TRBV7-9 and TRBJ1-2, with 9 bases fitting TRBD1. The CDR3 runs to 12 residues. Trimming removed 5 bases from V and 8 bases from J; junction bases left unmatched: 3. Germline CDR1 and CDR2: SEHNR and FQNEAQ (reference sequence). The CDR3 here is CASSRTGDGYTF. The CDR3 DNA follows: TGTGCCAGCAGCCGGACAGGGGACGGCTACACCTTC.